The clone carrying this T cell receptor (beta chain) was detected a few times. These data come from a study of blood T cells in healthy people across ages. Between the trimmed V and J ends, which lost 5 bases and 5 bases, there was a span of 21 bases. The CDR3 length is 15 residues. Per the germline V gene, CDR1 is DFQATT and CDR2 is SNEGSKA (reference sequence). The authors ran a second PCR of roughly 6 to 12 cycles using a sample-barcoded 5' primer and a J-beta primer mix. TCRdb reprocessed the 5' RACE reads with MiXCR, giving one entry per CDR3 protein. The sample carries over a million distinct CDR3 sequences, under 30% recorded once. The sample also formed part of further work on T cells of mothers and their children. Turning to that study: The donor cohort consisted of three healthy Caucasian mothers and their six children.

Sequenced material: blood. This chain uses TRBV20-1 with TRBJ1-1, with D possibly matching TRBD1 (6 bases). The receptor was isolated from a girl aged 2 to 10 in good health. Written as DNA, the CDR3 is TGCAGTGCTGTCCCAGGGGTGGGGTGGAGAACTGAAGCTTTCTTT. It encodes CSAVPGVGWRTEAFF.